The present TCR beta chain was sequenced within a study of patients and donors after allogeneic stem cell transplantation. MiXCR was run by TCRdb on the RT-PCR reads, yielding one entry per CDR3 protein. The sample holds about a million distinct CDR3 sequences, roughly 18% seen once. This clonotype was seen more than once but under ten times. Germline CDR1 reads MNHNY; CDR2 reads SVGAGI (reference sequence). The CDR3 consists of 13 residues. V was trimmed by 8 bases and J by 2 bases, leaving 12 bases between them. Sequences were obtained from blood, either unsorted or a sorted T cell fraction (not recorded which). The rearrangement joins TRBV6-6 to TRBJ1-2, with D perhaps matching TRBD1 (5 bases). The sequence derives from a human donor who was either an allogeneic HSCT recipient or a stem cell or donor lymphocyte infusion donor (not recorded which). It is not recorded whose cells these are; they may come from a transplant donor. The CDR3 sequence: CASAPRGNYGYTF. CDR3 nucleotides: TGTGCCAGCGCTCCCCGGGGGAACTATGGCTACACCTTC.